The sequence of this TCR beta chain was determined in a study of response to subunit inactivated influenza vaccine. Study conclusions and caveats: Authors suggested seasonal influenza vaccinations each recruit few new T cells.

The CDR3 sequence is 17 residues long. Per germline, CDR1 ENHRY and CDR2 SYGVKD. Trimming at V came to 6 bases and at J to 0 bases, leaving 12 bases not matched to a gene. TCRdb reprocessed the RT-PCR reads via MiXCR and lists one record per CDR3 protein. The sample includes some 600,000 distinct CDR3 sequences, about 14% of them seen just once. The table lists this clonotype with a few counts. Its antigen is unidentified. This sequence was found in a man in his fifties or sixties who received an inactivated influenza vaccine. Material: PBMCs from blood, obtained less than 15 days before vaccination. The V gene is TRBV10-3, the J gene TRBJ2-3; 7 bases match TRBD1. CDR3 nucleotide sequence: TGTGCCATCAGCGAAGGGGGCGGAACAGGGAGCACAGATACGCAGTATTTT. Translating gives CAISEGGGTGSTDTQYF.